This T cell receptor beta chain comes out of a study of cytomegalovirus exposure and HLA in healthy donors. PCR involved 60 Vbeta and 13 Jbeta primers. Measured with immunoSEQ multiplex PCR; TCRdb has only the in-frame clones, and not every one. The table records 110,000 or so clones, 70% to 80% of them present only once. The CDR3 is 14 residues long. Germline CDR1 reads SGHAT; CDR2 reads FQNNGV. The source of this sequence is a man aged 45-60 years in good health and CMV-seropositive. The specimen was PBMCs. This chain links TRBV11-2 with TRBJ2-5; 7 bases line up with TRBD1. The J call is uncertain, as TRBJ2-7 better fits the DNA end. CDR3 in amino acids: CASSLRDSLYEQYF. The CDR3, as DNA: TGTGCCAGCAGCCTACGGGACAGCTTATACGAGCAGTACTTC.